The text below deals with one T cell receptor (beta chain). This clone was counted between two and nine times. Its antigen remains undetermined. There are no base qualities to consult, and no much larger clone falls within one base. The data belong to a study of beta chain features in type 1 diabetes (dated by TCRdb to the late 2010s). Some background on the complete study: Mean age, gender distribution, total cell number and subset yield did not differ between patients and healthy donors. A total of 90 million to 120 million sorted cells were examined across all samples, and a strong correlation was observed between cell number per subset and RNA yield. In the study, TCRB repertoires of sorted circulating CD4+ T cell subsets from recently diagnosed type 1 diabetes patients were compared with those of matched healthy donors. Regulatory and stem cell-like memory subsets were obtained from only 8 patients and about eight healthy donors, while naive and central memory subsets were obtained from all 28 donors.

Each donor gave one peripheral blood draw, averaging about 100 mL, which was collected into heparinised tubes. A BD FACSAria II and a panel including CD45RO, CCR7, CD25, CD127, CD95 and CD27 were used to sort naive, central memory, regulatory and stem cell-like memory CD4+ T cells. A purity above 95% was achieved for all sorted populations. PBMCs were isolated right away by Lymphoprep density gradient centrifugation and were stained directly, without culture. So that batch effects would be minimized, each experiment stained and sorted samples in pairs, pairing one healthy donor with one patient. On the study overall, not on this receptor specifically: PCR might favor shorter templates, but patient and control samples were amplified and corrected together, so any skew would affect both groups equally. Sequencing cDNA rather than genomic DNA could over-represent highly expressing activated cells, although activation and CD3 levels did not differ between groups. In all four CD4+ subsets, TCRB CDR3 length was moderately but significantly shorter in type 1 diabetes patients. Because small numbers of individuals were included in the HLA sub-analyses, any influence of HLA type on TCRB rearrangement was left unresolved. Naive, central memory and regulatory TCRB repertoires appeared to be more alike among patients than among healthy donors. At VDJ recombination sites, type 1 diabetes patients had fewer insertions and more deleted nucleotides, which implies abnormalities in thymic rearrangement.

The entire isolated RNA was reverse transcribed using the High Capacity cDNA Reverse Transcription Kit, and thus expressed TCRB transcripts were sequenced. Deep immunoSEQ sequencing was performed on naive, central memory and regulatory T cell samples, with an average of roughly 3.6 million total reads per sample. Sorted cells were lysed in RLT buffer, and RNA was extracted using DNase-treated RNeasy Micro or Mini kits according to cell number. To prevent cross-contamination, each cell subset was processed individually, whereas patient and healthy donor samples were processed jointly. The immunoSEQ multiplex PCR was used to amplify TCRB sequences from cDNA, yielding 87-bp fragments that span the CDR3 region. Amplicons were sequenced on the Illumina HiSeq platform. As for how the authors treated the data: Synthetic template baselines were used to correct PCR bias computationally, reads within Hamming distance 2 were collapsed, and singletons that could not be merged were discarded. Reads were aligned against IMGT so that V, D and J genes, CDR3 length and insertions or deletions at six rearrangement sites could be assigned. Clonotype counts were normalized to sorted cell number within each subset before computing true diversity and Gini coefficients with the tcR R package. The overlap coefficient, calculated on TCRB nucleotide sequences, was used to measure repertoire sharing. Out-of-frame TCRB sequences from naive cells were analyzed to stand in for the pre-selection repertoire. TCRdb obtained this table from immuneACCESS and retained in-frame rearrangements with V and J assigned. These tables miss some clones; where compared with another copy, unresolved V genes account for less than half of the shortfall, and the remainder is unexplained. That table furnishes V, J and clone size, whereas the DNA furnished D and trimming. The sample table shows around 400,000 clones, and 10% to 15% are seen once. More than 0.015% of the sample is taken by the ten largest.

The junction shows trimming of 4 bases on V and 4 bases on J, and the gene matches do not reach 4 bases of it. From cysteine to phenylalanine, the CDR3 is 14 amino acids long. Left in the record is the CDR3 DNA by itself, 42 bases read in frame from the first base. Reading the germline V gene gives CDR1 SGHAT and CDR2 FQNNGV. The specimen was naive CD4+ T cells from blood. The sample's cell subset or site, from its label and the paper: true naive CD4+ T cells. The receptor was derived from a young man in good health. The sequence links TRBV11-2 to TRBJ2-5; 9 bases in the junction line up with TRBD1. The sequenced DNA is TGTGCCAGCAGCTGGGGACAGGGCGGAGAGACCCAGTACTTC. Its protein product is CASSWGQGGETQYF.